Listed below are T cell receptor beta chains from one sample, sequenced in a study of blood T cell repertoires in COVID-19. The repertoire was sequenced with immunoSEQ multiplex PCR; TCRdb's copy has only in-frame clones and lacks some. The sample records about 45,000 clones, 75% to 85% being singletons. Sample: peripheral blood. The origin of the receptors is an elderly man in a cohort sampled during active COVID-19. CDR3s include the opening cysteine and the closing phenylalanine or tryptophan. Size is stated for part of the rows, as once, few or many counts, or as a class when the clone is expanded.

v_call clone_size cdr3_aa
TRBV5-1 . CASSPGQVDISPLHF
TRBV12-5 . CASGETGLPGNTIYF
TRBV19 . CASSIGGVSAGELFF
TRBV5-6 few CASSLGFARTHSNQPQHF
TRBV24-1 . CATSSDWGSGRPETQYF
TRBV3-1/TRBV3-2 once CASSFRSRNTEAFF
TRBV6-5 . CASGPGQGNQPQHF
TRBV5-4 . CASSWTSGEQETQYF
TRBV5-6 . CASSLLDRHNSPLHF
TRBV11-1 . CASSSGGETQYF
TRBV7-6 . CASSLGQGETQYF
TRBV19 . CASGQGFNQPQHF
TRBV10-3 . CAISDRLTGELFF
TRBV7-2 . CASSLWTGAYQETQYF
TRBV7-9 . CASSFTGLNTEAFF
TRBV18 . CASSRGLASYEQYF
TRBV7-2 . CASALVAGGNEQFF
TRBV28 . CASRSPTGRPTNEKLFF
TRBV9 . CASSVGVGRATNEKLFF
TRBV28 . CASSSLQSSYEQYF
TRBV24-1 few CATAGQGGTGELFF
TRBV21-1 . CASSRRGNSYEQYF
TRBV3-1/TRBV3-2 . CASSQDQQGPDF
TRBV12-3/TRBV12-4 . CASSPGKGTAFF
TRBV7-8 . CASSRSPQETQYF
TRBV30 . CAWGDRARTGNQPQHF
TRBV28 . CASSFVGTWTYNEQFF
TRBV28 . CASSLMGPMGEKLFF
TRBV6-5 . CASSLAGGGNEQFF
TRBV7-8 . CASSLDRGEQYF
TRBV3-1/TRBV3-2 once CASSPGGGPRTDTQYF
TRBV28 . CASSLGGKRNQPQHF
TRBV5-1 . CASSLGQGGKQYF
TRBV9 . CASSGRGSVHYGYTF
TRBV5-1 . CASSLVGSTNEKLFF
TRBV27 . CASSIWSGSIPQAKNIQYF
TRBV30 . CAWSRLANSYEQYF
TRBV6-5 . CATVGVGVNTGELFF
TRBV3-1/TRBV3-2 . CASSPSGQLYGYTF
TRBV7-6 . CASSSGTGDYFSSGANVLTF
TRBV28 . CASSSLAGSGNTIYF
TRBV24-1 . CATSVSGEPQHF
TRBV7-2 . CASSFLLDLSSYNEQFF
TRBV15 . CATSTGTGISYGYTF
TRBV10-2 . CASSESLWTWKYF
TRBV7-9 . CASSLGQGNTIYF
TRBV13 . CASSLAAGGRYEQYF
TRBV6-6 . CASSYSTYSNSYEQYF
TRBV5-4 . CASSFGRDRALSGANVLTF
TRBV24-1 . CATSVNSNEQFF
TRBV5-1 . CASSLALGRGSPLHF
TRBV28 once CLTKRGGTGELFF
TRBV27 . CASSLTAGYGYTF
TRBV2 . CASSEFGQARGYTF
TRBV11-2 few CASSLGQGPTGELFF
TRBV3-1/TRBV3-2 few CASSQDWFSKTGDFSGANVLTF